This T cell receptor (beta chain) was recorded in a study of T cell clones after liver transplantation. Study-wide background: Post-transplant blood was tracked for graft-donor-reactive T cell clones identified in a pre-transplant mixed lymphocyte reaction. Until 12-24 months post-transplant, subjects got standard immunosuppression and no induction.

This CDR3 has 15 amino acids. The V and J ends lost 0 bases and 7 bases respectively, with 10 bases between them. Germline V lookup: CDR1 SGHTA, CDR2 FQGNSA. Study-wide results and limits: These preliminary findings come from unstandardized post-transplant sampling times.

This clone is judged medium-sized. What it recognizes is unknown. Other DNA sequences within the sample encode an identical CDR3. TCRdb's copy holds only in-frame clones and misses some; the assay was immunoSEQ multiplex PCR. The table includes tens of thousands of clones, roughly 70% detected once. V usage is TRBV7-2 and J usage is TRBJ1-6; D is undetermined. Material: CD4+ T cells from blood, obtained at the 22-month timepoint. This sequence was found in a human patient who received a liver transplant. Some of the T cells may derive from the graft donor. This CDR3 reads CASSLAGPPNSPLHF. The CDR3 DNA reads TGTGCCAGCAGCTTAGCTGGGCCACCCAATTCACCCCTCCACTTT.